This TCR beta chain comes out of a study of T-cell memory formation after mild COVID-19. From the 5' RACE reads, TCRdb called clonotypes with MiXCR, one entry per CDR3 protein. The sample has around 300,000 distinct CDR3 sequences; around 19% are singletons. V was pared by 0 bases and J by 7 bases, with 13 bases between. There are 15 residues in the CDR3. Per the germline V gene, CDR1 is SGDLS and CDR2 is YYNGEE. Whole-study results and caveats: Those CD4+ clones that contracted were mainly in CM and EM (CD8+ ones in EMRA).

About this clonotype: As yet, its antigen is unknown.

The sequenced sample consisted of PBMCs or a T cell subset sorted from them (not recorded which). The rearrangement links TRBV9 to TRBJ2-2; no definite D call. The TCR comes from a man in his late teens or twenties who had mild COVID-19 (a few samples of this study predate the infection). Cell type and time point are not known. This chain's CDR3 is CASSVAQVSYGELFF. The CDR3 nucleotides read TGTGCCAGCAGCGTAGCTCAGGTTTCGTACGGGGAGCTGTTTTTT. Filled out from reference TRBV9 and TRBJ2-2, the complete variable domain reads DSGVTQTPKHLITATGQRVTLRCSPRSGDLSVYWYQQSLDQGLQFLIQYYNGEERAKGNILERFSAQQFPDLHSELNLSSLELGDSALYFCASSVAQVSYGELFFGEGSRLTVL.